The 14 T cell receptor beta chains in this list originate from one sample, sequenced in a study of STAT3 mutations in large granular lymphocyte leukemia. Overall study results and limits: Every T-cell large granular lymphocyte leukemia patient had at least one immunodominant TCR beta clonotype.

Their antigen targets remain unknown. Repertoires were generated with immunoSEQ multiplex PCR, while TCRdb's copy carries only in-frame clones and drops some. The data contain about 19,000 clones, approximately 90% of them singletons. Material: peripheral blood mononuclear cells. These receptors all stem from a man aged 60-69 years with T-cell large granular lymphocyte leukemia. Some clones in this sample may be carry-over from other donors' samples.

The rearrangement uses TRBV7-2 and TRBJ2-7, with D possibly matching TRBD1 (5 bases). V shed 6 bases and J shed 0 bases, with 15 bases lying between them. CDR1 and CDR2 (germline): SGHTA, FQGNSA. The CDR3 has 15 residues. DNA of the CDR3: TGTGCCAGCAGTCGAGACAGACAAAACTCCTACGAGCAGTACTTC. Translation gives CASSRDRQNSYEQYF.

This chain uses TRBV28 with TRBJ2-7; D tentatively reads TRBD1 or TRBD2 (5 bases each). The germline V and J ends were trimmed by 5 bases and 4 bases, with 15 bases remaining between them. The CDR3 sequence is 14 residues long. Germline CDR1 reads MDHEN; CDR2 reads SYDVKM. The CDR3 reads CASSMGPRVYEQYF. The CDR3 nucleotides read TGTGCCAGCAGTATGGGACCCCGGGTTTACGAGCAGTACTTC.

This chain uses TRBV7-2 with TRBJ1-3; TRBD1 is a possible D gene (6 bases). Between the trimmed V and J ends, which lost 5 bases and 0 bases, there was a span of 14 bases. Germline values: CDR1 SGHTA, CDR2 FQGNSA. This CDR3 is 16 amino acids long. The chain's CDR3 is CASSPQGPISGNTIYF. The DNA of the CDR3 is TGTGCCAGCAGCCCACAGGGCCCTATCTCTGGAAACACCATATATTTT.

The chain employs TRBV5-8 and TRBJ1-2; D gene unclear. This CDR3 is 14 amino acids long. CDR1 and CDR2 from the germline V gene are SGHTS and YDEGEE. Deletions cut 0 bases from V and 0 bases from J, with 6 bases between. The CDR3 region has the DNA TGTGCCAGCAGCTTGGGCCGGTCTAACTATGGCTACACCTTC. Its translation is CASSLGRSNYGYTF.

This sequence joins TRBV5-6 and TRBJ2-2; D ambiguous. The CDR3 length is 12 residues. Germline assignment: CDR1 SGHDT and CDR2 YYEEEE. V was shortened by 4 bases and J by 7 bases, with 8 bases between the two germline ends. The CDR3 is CASSLPDGELFF. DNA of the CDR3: TGTGCCAGCAGCCTCCCTGACGGGGAGCTGTTTTTT.

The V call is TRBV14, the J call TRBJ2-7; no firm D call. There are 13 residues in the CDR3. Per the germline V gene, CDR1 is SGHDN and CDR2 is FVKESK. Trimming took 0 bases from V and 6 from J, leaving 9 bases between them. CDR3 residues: CASSQDIASEQYF. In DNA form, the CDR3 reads TGTGCCAGCAGCCAAGATATAGCAAGCGAGCAGTACTTC.

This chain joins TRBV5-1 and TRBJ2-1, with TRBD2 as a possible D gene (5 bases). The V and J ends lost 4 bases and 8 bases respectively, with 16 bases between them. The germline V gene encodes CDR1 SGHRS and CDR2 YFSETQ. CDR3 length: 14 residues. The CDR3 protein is CASSPEFAGDEQFF. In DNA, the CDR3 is TGCGCCAGCAGCCCGGAGTTTGCGGGCGATGAGCAGTTCTTC.

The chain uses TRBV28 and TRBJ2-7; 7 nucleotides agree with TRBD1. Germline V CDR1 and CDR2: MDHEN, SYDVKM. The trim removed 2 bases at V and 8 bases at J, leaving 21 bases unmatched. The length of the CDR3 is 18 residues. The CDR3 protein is CASSLLSLRQGEDEQQYF. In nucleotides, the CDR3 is TGTGCCAGCAGTTTACTTTCTCTTCGACAGGGCGAGGACGAGCAGCAGTACTTC. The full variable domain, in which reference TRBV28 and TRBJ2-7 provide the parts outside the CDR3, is DVKVTQSSRYLVKRTGEKVFLECVQDMDHENMFWYRQDPGLGLRLIYFSYDVKMKEKGDIPEGYSVSREKKERFSLILESASTNQTSMYLCASSLLSLRQGEDEQQYFGPGTRLTVT.

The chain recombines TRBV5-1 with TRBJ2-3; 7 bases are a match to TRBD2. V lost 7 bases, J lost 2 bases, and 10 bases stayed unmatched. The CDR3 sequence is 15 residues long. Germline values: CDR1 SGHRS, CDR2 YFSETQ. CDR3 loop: CASVLGLDYTDTQYF. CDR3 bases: TGCGCCAGCGTACTCGGACTAGATTACACAGATACGCAGTATTTT.

For the CDR3, the DNA is TGTGCCAGCAGTGCCAATTGGGGTAGCGGGATGGCCACAGATACGCAGTATTTT. Protein sequence: CASSANWGSGMATDTQYF. V is TRBV6-1 and J is TRBJ2-3; 8 nucleotides line up with TRBD2. The CDR3 runs to 18 residues. Trimming cost V 4 bases and J 2 bases; bases outside gene matches: 14. Germline assignment: CDR1 MNHNS and CDR2 SASEGT.

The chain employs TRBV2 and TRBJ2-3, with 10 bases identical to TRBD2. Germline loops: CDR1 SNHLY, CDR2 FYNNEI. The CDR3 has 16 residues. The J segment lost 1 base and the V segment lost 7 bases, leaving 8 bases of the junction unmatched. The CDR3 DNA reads TGTGCCAGCACCCGGACTAGCGGTGGGGGCACAGATACGCAGTATTTT. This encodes CASTRTSGGGTDTQYF.

The CDR3 nucleotides read TGCGCCAGCAGTTCGACTGACAGCTCCTACAATGAGCAGTTCTTC. Translated, it gives CASSSTDSSYNEQFF. The chain has TRBV5-1 and TRBJ2-1, with D perhaps matching TRBD1 (5 bases). Germline V gene lookup returns CDR1 SGHRS and CDR2 YFSETQ. Trimming took off 5 bases at V and 0 bases at J, with 12 bases between the two ends. The CDR3 consists of 15 residues.

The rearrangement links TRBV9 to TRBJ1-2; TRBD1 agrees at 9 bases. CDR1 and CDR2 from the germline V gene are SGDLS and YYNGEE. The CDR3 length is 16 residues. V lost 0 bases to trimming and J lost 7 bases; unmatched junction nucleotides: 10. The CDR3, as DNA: TGTGCCAGCAGCGTAGCGGAGGCAGGGGGACAGGGTGGCTACACCTTC. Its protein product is CASSVAEAGGQGGYTF.

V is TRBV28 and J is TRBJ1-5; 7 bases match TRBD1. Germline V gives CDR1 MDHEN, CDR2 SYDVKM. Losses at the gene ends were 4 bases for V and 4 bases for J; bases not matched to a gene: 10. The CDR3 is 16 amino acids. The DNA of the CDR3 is TGTGCCAGCAGTTCCCGACAGGGCCCTCTTAATCAGCCCCAGCATTTT. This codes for CASSSRQGPLNQPQHF.